These T cell receptor beta chains were read from a single sample in a study of human T cells and chemical hapten exposure. TCRdb itself ran the RACE reads through MiXCR, one entry per CDR3 protein. The data hold roughly 50,000 distinct CDR3 sequences, with 7.5% to 10% observed a single time. The sequenced sample was whole blood, obtained in connection with sensitization to the hapten diphenylcyclopropenone (DPC). The receptors shown here come from a woman in her forties or fifties with alopecia areata. Some clones in this sample may be carry-over from other donors' samples. The CDR3 runs from the conserved cysteine through the conserved F or W. Fields, in order: D gene, V gene, J gene, clone size, CDR3 DNA, CDR3 protein. The D gene is left open where the match is weak. The size entry is marked missing in some rows and otherwise reads once, few, many or a size class.

-	TRBV6-5	TRBJ1-6	few	TGTGCCAGCAGTTACGACGGACGCGGAGCCCTCCACTTT	CASSYDGRGALHF
-	TRBV20-1	TRBJ1-1	few	TGCAGGGGGGCCAGCAGGGGAGGGATCACTGAAGCTTTCTTT	CRGASRGGITEAFF
-	TRBV11-2	TRBJ2-1	few	TGTGCCAGCAGCCCCTCCCCGGGGGACTCGAATGAGCAGTTCTTC	CASSPSPGDSNEQFF
-	TRBV28	TRBJ2-5	-	TGTGCCAGCAGTTTAACCGGGAGCAACAAAGAGACCCAGTACTTC	CASSLTGSNKETQYF
-	TRBV5-1	TRBJ2-1	few	TGCGCCAGCAGCTTGGCCCGGATACAGAACAATGAGCAGTTCTTC	CASSLARIQNNEQFF
TRBD2	TRBV3-1	TRBJ2-2	-	TGTGCCAGCAGCCAACTAGCGGGAGCGAACACCGGGGAGCTGTTTTTT	CASSQLAGANTGELFF
-	TRBV11-3	TRBJ1-1	many	TGTGCCAGCAGCTCCAGAGGCCACAGTATGAATGAAGCTTTCTTT	CASSSRGHSMNEAFF
TRBD1	TRBV5-8	TRBJ2-3	few	TGTGCCAGCAGCTTGGGGACAGGGGCGACAGATACGCAGTATTTT	CASSLGTGATDTQYF
-	TRBV28	TRBJ2-7	-	TGTGCCAGCAGTTTTCCCGGGTTTCACGAGCAGTACTTC	CASSFPGFHEQYF
-	TRBV7-2	TRBJ1-3	many	TGTGCCAGCAGCCTAGGGGCTGGAAACACCATATATTTT	CASSLGAGNTIYF
-	TRBV6-6	TRBJ1-2	many	TGTGCCAGCAACCCAGTACAGCCCGGAGGGGGCTATGGCTACACCTTC	CASNPVQPGGGYGYTF
-	TRBV7-2	TRBJ1-3	few	TGTGCCAGCAGCCGTGACGCAAACACCATATATTTT	CASSRDANTIYF
TRBD1	TRBV11-2	TRBJ2-7	many	TGTGCCAGCAGCTCCGAAACAGGGGACGAGCAGTACTTC	CASSSETGDEQYF
-	TRBV7-2	TRBJ1-2	-	TGTGCCAGCAGCAAATACCCTGCCCCGGGGACGCTTTATGGCTACACCTTC	CASSKYPAPGTLYGYTF
-	TRBV11-2	TRBJ1-5	-	TGTGCCAGCAGCCCCCCGGGTAATCAGCCCCAGCATTTT	CASSPPGNQPQHF
-	TRBV12-3/TRBV12-4	TRBJ2-6	-	TGTGCCAGCAATAGAAGGCGCTCTGGGGCCAACGTCCTGACTTTC	CASNRRRSGANVLTF
-	TRBV19	TRBJ2-3	-	TGTGCCAGTAGCCCGAGGGGAAATGGGGTAGATACGCAGTATTTT	CASSPRGNGVDTQYF
TRBD1	TRBV6-2/TRBV6-3	TRBJ2-1	-	TGTGCCAGCAGTCCCCGACAGGGAAGCTCCTACAATGAGCAGTTCTTC	CASSPRQGSSYNEQFF
-	TRBV6-2/TRBV6-3	TRBJ1-1	-	TGTGCCAGTATACAGGGAACTGAAGCTTTCTTT	CASIQGTEAFF
-	TRBV10-3	TRBJ2-7	many	TGTGCCATCAGACCGACCCGGACAACCTACGAGCAGTACTTC	CAIRPTRTTYEQYF
-	TRBV5-6	TRBJ2-7	many	TGTGCCAGTGCCAAACAGGGTTCCCACGAGCAGTACTTC	CASAKQGSHEQYF
-	TRBV7-2	TRBJ2-3	few	TGTGCCAGCAGCTTACAGGCACCAGATACGCAGTATTTT	CASSLQAPDTQYF
-	TRBV5-4	TRBJ1-5	many	TGTGCCAGCAGCTCCGGACAGAACAATCAGCCCCAGCATTTT	CASSSGQNNQPQHF
TRBD2	TRBV7-9	TRBJ2-1	-	TGTGCCAGCAGCGCCCCCGGGGGCGGGAGGTCCAATGAGCAGTTCTTC	CASSAPGGGRSNEQFF
-	TRBV28	TRBJ1-4	many	TGTGCCAGCAGTTCGGAGGGAGCTAATGAAAAACTGTTTTTT	CASSSEGANEKLFF
-	TRBV28	TRBJ2-2	many	TGTGCCAGCAGTTCCCCCTTTCGGCCAGGGACACGTAATTCGAACACCGGGGAGCTGTTTTTT	CASSSPFRPGTRNSNTGELFF
-	TRBV5-5	TRBJ2-3	-	TGTGCCAGCAGCCCTGACGGCAACACAGATACGCAGTATTTT	CASSPDGNTDTQYF
TRBD2	TRBV7-8	TRBJ2-1	-	TGTGCCAGCAGCATAGAGAGCGGGAGGAAGCAGTTCTTC	CASSIESGRKQFF
-	TRBV7-2	TRBJ1-5	-	TGTGCCAGCAGCATCGACAGAAATAATCAGCCCCAGCATTTT	CASSIDRNNQPQHF
TRBD2	TRBV20-1	TRBJ2-5	-	TGCAGTGCTAGACCTGGAGCGGGGGGGTCAGAGACCCAGTACTTC	CSARPGAGGSETQYF
-	TRBV6-2/TRBV6-3	TRBJ1-1	-	TGTGCCAGCAGCTCTAATGCTAACACTGAAGCTTTCTTT	CASSSNANTEAFF
-	TRBV20-1	TRBJ2-4	-	TGCAGTGCTAGCGGCGTGGAGAGAAACATTCAGTACTTC	CSASGVERNIQYF
TRBD1	TRBV7-6	TRBJ2-7	-	TGTGCCAGCAGCTCGAGAGGAGCCGGGACAGACTCCTACGAGCAGTACTTC	CASSSRGAGTDSYEQYF
-	TRBV18	TRBJ2-1	-	TGTGCCAGCTCACCACCTCGGCGAAACTACAATGAGCAGTTCTTC	CASSPPRRNYNEQFF
TRBD1	TRBV27	TRBJ1-2	-	TGTGCCAGCAGTAGACAGGGGTACGGCCCTCCAACCTACACCTTC	CASSRQGYGPPTYTF
-	TRBV28	TRBJ2-1	many	TGTGCCAGCAGTGGGGGGTCAACCTACAATGAGCAGTTCTTC	CASSGGSTYNEQFF
-	TRBV2	TRBJ2-5	few	TGTGCCACCCGGACACGGGTCTCTCCTTCTCGCCAAGAGACCCAGTACTTC	CATRTRVSPSRQETQYF
-	TRBV19	TRBJ1-5	few	TGTGCCAGTAGTATGACGGGACTTAGCAATCAGCCCCAGCATTTT	CASSMTGLSNQPQHF
-	TRBV29-1	TRBJ2-7	many	TGCAGCGGAGCTAATTCCTACGAGCAGTACTTC	CSGANSYEQYF
-	TRBV13	TRBJ2-7	many	TGTGCCAGCAGCTTACAAGGACAGCAGAGAAACTACGAGCAGTACTTC	CASSLQGQQRNYEQYF
-	TRBV6-6	TRBJ2-3	-	TGTGCCAGCAGTCACCAAAACCTAGATACGCAGTATTTT	CASSHQNLDTQYF
TRBD2	TRBV12-3/TRBV12-4	TRBJ2-1	-	TGTGCCAGCAGTTTCTGGCTAGCGGAGGGTGAGCAGTTCTTC	CASSFWLAEGEQFF
-	TRBV29-1	TRBJ2-3	-	TGCAGCGCCCAATTAGGGAACGAGTGGACAGATACGCAGTATTTT	CSAQLGNEWTDTQYF
-	TRBV24-1	TRBJ1-2	-	TGTGCCACCAGTGAAGGGGAGGAATATGGCTACACCTTC	CATSEGEEYGYTF
-	TRBV7-2	TRBJ1-4	-	TGTGCCAGCAGCTTCTCCGGGTTCCGTGCAACTAATGAAAAACTGTTTTTT	CASSFSGFRATNEKLFF
-	TRBV11-2	TRBJ2-4	few	TGTGCCAGCAGCTTTTCCGGGAACATTCAGTACTTC	CASSFSGNIQYF
-	TRBV4-3	TRBJ2-5	-	TGCGCCAGCAGCCAAGGGACCCAAGTAAAAGAGACCCAGTACTTC	CASSQGTQVKETQYF
-	TRBV20-1	TRBJ2-3	many	TGCAGTGCTAGTCATCCTTCCACAGATACGCAGTATTTT	CSASHPSTDTQYF
-	TRBV11-2	TRBJ2-7	few	TGTGCCAGCAGCGCCGGCCCAGGGACCTACGAGCAGTACTTC	CASSAGPGTYEQYF
TRBD1	TRBV6-4	TRBJ1-2	many	TGTGCCACGAGACAGGGGAATGGCTACACCTTC	CATRQGNGYTF
-	TRBV7-9	TRBJ2-6	-	TGTGCCAGCAGCCCAGGGGACTCTTTTGGCAACGTCCTGACTTTC	CASSPGDSFGNVLTF
TRBD1	TRBV20-1	TRBJ1-5	few	TGCAGTGCTAGAGATCTCAGGGGGCATCAGCCCCAGCATTTT	CSARDLRGHQPQHF
-	TRBV25-1	TRBJ1-3	many	TGTGCCAGCAGTGAATATATCGGGGACACCATATATTTT	CASSEYIGDTIYF
-	TRBV19	TRBJ2-1	-	TGTGCCAGTAGTATAGGAGTGGGTAGGGGTGAGCAGTTCTTC	CASSIGVGRGEQFF
-	TRBV28	TRBJ1-1	many	TGTGCCAGCAGGGCGGGGGGACTGGCTGAAGCTTTCTTT	CASRAGGLAEAFF
-	TRBV27	TRBJ2-7	-	TGTGCCAGCAGTTCCCTGGGAGCGGAGTCCTACGAGCAGTACTTC	CASSSLGAESYEQYF
TRBD2	TRBV6-5	TRBJ2-1	few	TGTGCCAGCAGTCGGTTGTTCAAGCGGGGGGGCGATGAGCAGTTCTTC	CASSRLFKRGGDEQFF
-	TRBV6-6	TRBJ1-2	many	TGTGCCAGCAGTGAGGCCCCAGGAAGCTATGGCTACACCTTC	CASSEAPGSYGYTF
-	TRBV28	TRBJ1-5	few	TGTGCCAGCAGTTTAAAATCGAGGGCCCAGCATTTT	CASSLKSRAQHF
-	TRBV20-1	TRBJ1-2	many	TGCAGTGCTAGGGGTGGCCCCGGAATCGGTGGCTACACCTTC	CSARGGPGIGGYTF